This entry concerns a single T cell receptor (beta chain). The antigen remains unidentified. These data come from a study of T cells after yellow fever vaccination. TCRdb processed the 5' RACE reads anew with MiXCR; each CDR3 protein has one entry. The sample yields a few hundred thousand distinct CDR3 sequences, approximately 21% seen once. Study results and caveats: Most primary-vaccination clones reappeared after the booster (less than 98% CD4, about 87% CD8). The secondary response was weaker but peaked faster, day 5 versus 15.

The sample consisted of PBMCs, taken 15 days after the yellow fever booster vaccination. The sequence was collected from a man aged 25 to 40 who received the YFV17D yellow fever vaccine.

CDR3 nucleotides: TGTGCCAGCAGCCGGGAGTCGGGCACCGGGGAGCTGTTTTTT. Translating gives CASSRESGTGELFF. The chain combines TRBV5-4 with TRBJ2-2, with a weak D call TRBD2 (6 bases). V shed 4 bases and J shed 4 bases, with 11 bases lying between them. From germline, CDR1 is SGHNT and CDR2 YYREEE (reference sequence). The CDR3 consists of 14 residues.